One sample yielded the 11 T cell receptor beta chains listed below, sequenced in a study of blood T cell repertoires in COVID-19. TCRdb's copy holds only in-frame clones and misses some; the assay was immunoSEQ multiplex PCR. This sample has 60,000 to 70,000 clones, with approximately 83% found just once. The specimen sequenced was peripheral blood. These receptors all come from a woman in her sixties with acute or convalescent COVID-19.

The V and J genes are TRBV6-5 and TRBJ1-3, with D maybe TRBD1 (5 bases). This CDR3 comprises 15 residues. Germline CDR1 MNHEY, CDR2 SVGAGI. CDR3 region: CVTRTGTNSGNTIYF. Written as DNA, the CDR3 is TGTGTCACCAGGACCGGGACTAACTCTGGAAACACCATATATTTT.

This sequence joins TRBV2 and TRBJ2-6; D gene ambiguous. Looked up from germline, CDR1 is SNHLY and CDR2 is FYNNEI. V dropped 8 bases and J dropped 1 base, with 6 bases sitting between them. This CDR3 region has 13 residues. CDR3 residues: CASFRSGANVLTF. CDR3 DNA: TGTGCCAGCTTCAGGTCTGGGGCCAACGTCCTGACTTTC.

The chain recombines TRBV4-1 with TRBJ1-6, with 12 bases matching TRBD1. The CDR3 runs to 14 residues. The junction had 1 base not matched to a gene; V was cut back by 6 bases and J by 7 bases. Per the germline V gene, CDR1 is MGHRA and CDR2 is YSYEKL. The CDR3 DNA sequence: TGCGCCAGCAGGGGGACAGGGGGCAATTCACCCCTCCACTTT. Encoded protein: CASRGTGGNSPLHF.

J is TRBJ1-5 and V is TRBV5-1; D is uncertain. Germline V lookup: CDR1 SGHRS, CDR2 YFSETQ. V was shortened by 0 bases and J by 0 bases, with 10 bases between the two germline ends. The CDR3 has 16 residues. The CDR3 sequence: CASSLGEGYSNQPQHF. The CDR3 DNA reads TGCGCCAGCAGCTTGGGTGAGGGCTATAGCAATCAGCCCCAGCATTTT.

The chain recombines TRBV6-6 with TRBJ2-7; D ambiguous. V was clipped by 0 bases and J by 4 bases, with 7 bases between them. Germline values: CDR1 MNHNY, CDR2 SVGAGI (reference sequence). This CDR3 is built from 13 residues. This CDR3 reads CASSYSAEYEQYF. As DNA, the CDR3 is TGTGCCAGCAGTTACTCGGCCGAATACGAGCAGTACTTC.

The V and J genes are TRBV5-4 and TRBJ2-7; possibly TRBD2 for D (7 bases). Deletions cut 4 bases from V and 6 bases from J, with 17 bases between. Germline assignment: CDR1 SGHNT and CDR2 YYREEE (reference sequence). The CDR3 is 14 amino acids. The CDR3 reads CASSPRAGASEQYF. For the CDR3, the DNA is TGTGCCAGCAGCCCCCGTGCGGGGGCCAGCGAGCAGTACTTC. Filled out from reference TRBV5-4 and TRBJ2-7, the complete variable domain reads ETGVTQSPTHLIKTRGQQVTLRCSSQSGHNTVSWYQQALGQGPQFIFQYYREEENGRGNFPPRFSGLQFPNYSSELNVNALELDDSALYLCASSPRAGASEQYFGPGTRLTVT.

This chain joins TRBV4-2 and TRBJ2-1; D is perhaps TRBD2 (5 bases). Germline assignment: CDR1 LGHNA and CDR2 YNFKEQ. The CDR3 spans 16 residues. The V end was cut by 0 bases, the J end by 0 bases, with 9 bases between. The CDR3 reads CASSQDGRGSYNEQFF. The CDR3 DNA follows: TGTGCCAGCAGCCAAGATGGCCGGGGCTCCTACAATGAGCAGTTCTTC.

The CDR3 protein is CASRLGGSNTGELFF. The CDR3 DNA sequence: TGCGCCAGCAGACTCGGGGGTTCGAACACCGGGGAGCTGTTTTTT. The chain employs TRBV5-1 and TRBJ2-2, with D possibly matching TRBD2 (6 bases). Per germline, CDR1 SGHRS and CDR2 YFSETQ. The CDR3 contains 15 residues. V was pared by 5 bases and J by 0 bases, with 11 bases between.

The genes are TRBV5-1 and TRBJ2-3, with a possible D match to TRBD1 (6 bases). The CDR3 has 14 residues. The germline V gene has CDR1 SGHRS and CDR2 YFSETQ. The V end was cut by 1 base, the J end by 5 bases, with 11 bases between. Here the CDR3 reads CASSLSRGEDTQYF. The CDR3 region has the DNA TGCGCCAGCAGCTTGTCCAGGGGAGAAGATACGCAGTATTTT.

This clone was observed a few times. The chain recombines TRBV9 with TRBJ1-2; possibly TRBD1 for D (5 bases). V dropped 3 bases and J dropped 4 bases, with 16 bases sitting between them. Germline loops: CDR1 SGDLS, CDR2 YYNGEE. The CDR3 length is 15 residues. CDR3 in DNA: TGTGCCAGCAGCGCCTCCCCAGGGCCAACCTATGGCTACACCTTC. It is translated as CASSASPGPTYGYTF.

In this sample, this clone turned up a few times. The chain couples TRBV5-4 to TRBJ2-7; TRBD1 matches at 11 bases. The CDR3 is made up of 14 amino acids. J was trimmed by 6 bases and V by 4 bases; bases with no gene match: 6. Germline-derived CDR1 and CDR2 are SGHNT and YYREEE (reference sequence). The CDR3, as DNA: TGTGCCAGCAGCGCAGGGACAGGGGGGTTCGAGCAGTACTTC. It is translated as CASSAGTGGFEQYF.